These 13 T cell receptor beta chains were all obtained from the same sample, sequenced in a study of blood T cell repertoires in COVID-19. Only in-frame clones appear in the TCRdb table, and some are missing; sequencing was by immunoSEQ multiplex PCR. The repertoire holds about 99,000 clones, with roughly 84% as singletons. The sequenced sample consisted of peripheral blood. Receptors originate from a man in his 70s with active or convalescent COVID-19.

This clone has more than one count but fewer than ten. The rearrangement uses TRBV9 and TRBJ1-5; TRBD1 matches at 8 bases. The CDR3 sequence is 15 residues long. The V gene end was trimmed by 3 bases and the J gene end by 4 bases; junction bases not matched to a gene: 6. Germline CDR1 SGDLS, CDR2 YYNGEE. The CDR3 protein is CASSAAGQVNQPQHF. The CDR3 bases are TGTGCCAGCAGCGCCGCGGGACAGGTGAATCAGCCCCAGCATTTT.

The chain combines TRBV7-2 with TRBJ1-3; D possibly corresponds to TRBD1 (5 bases). Germline V lookup: CDR1 SGHTA, CDR2 FQGNSA. With 0 bases removed from V and 7 bases from J, the gap between germline ends came to 7 bases. The CDR3 runs 13 residues. The CDR3, as DNA: TGTGCCAGCAGCTTAGCAGGGGCTAACACCATATATTTT. It codes for CASSLAGANTIYF.

The gene calls are TRBV6-2 or TRBV6-3 and TRBJ1-4; 7 bases fit TRBD1. The V segment lost 6 bases and the J segment 4 bases; nucleotides outside the gene matches: 8. Germline lookup yields CDR1 MNHEY and CDR2 SVGEGT. The CDR3 has 15 amino acids. As DNA, the CDR3 is TGTGCCAGCAGCGACCCGGGACAGATTAATGAAAAACTGTTTTTT. It specifies CASSDPGQINEKLFF.

The V gene is TRBV2, the J gene TRBJ2-7, with D possibly matching TRBD2 (5 bases). Germline CDR1 is SNHLY and CDR2 is FYNNEI. The CDR3 consists of 16 residues. The V gene lost 5 bases and the J gene lost 2 bases, with 19 bases spanning the gap. This CDR3 is CASSSVWGSGAYEQYF. CDR3 coding DNA: TGTGCCAGCAGTTCGGTGTGGGGTTCCGGGGCCTACGAGCAGTACTTC.

The chain is built from TRBV24-1 and TRBJ2-3; TRBD1 aligns across 8 bases. The J segment lost 1 base and the V segment lost 5 bases, leaving 4 bases of the junction unmatched. CDR3 length: 15 residues. Germline lookup yields CDR1 KGHDR and CDR2 SFDVKD. The CDR3 nucleotides are TGTGCCACCAGTGTGGAGACAGGGGGCACAGATACGCAGTATTTT. It specifies CATSVETGGTDTQYF.

The V call is TRBV7-8, the J call TRBJ2-5; 12 bases line up with TRBD2. J was trimmed by 6 bases and V by 5 bases; bases with no gene match: 13. This CDR3 spans 17 amino acids. CDR1 is SGHVS and CDR2 is FQNEAQ in the germline V gene. CDR3 in DNA: TGTGCCAGCAGCCTAACTAGCGGGGGGCGATCGGGACAGACCCAGTACTTC. Its translation is CASSLTSGGRSGQTQYF.

DNA of the CDR3: TGTGCCAGCAGTCAGGGACAGGGGGACTATGGCTACACCTTC. This sequence encodes CASSQGQGDYGYTF. The V call is TRBV28, the J call TRBJ1-2; 11 bases map to TRBD1. Germline V CDR1 and CDR2: MDHEN, SYDVKM. Trimming removed 5 bases from V and 3 bases from J; junction bases left unmatched: 2. The CDR3 runs 14 residues.

This chain links TRBV5-1 with TRBJ2-5; D not resolved. The CDR3 is 11 residues long. CDR1 is SGHRS and CDR2 is YFSETQ in the germline V gene. Trimming cost V 3 bases and J 5 bases, with 5 bases left between them. The CDR3 region has the DNA TGCGCCAGCAGCTCCGGGGAGACCCAGTACTTC. This encodes CASSSGETQYF.

This chain uses TRBV4-1 with TRBJ2-1, with D perhaps matching TRBD2 (6 bases). The V gene's germline CDR1 is MGHRA and CDR2 YSYEKL. The CDR3 spans 15 residues. The V and J ends lost 2 bases and 6 bases respectively, with 14 bases between them. The CDR3 bases are TGCGCCAGCAGCCAAATTCATAGGGACTCCAATGAGCAGTTCTTC. It is translated as CASSQIHRDSNEQFF.

The rearrangement uses TRBV28 and TRBJ2-2; 9 nucleotides line up with TRBD2. From germline, CDR1 is MDHEN and CDR2 SYDVKM. V gave up 7 bases and J gave up 2 bases; unmatched junction bases: 14. The CDR3 totals 18 residues. The CDR3 nucleotides read TGTGCCAGCACCATGGGCGGGGCTAGCGGGATAAACACCGGGGAGCTGTTTTTT. Translation: CASTMGGASGINTGELFF. The full variable domain, rest sourced from reference TRBV28 and TRBJ2-2, is DVKVTQSSRYLVKRTGEKVFLECVQDMDHENMFWYRQDPGLGLRLIYFSYDVKMKEKGDIPEGYSVSREKKERFSLILESASTNQTSMYLCASTMGGASGINTGELFFGEGSRLTVL.

This clone was detected only once. This chain links TRBV9 with TRBJ1-1, with unresolved D. Trimming left V 4 bases short and J 2 bases short, with 18 bases between. The CDR3 contains 16 residues. CDR1 is SGDLS, CDR2 YYNGEE, per germline. The CDR3 here is CASSPRGGKGNTEAFF. As DNA, the CDR3 is TGTGCCAGCAGCCCTCGGGGAGGGAAGGGAAACACTGAAGCTTTCTTT. The complete variable domain, with remaining parts taken from reference TRBV9 and TRBJ1-1, reads DSGVTQTPKHLITATGQRVTLRCSPRSGDLSVYWYQQSLDQGLQFLIQYYNGEERAKGNILERFSAQQFPDLHSELNLSSLELGDSALYFCASSPRGGKGNTEAFFGQGTRLTVV.

This rearrangement joins TRBV5-1 to TRBJ2-7; TRBD2 aligns across 12 bases. Germline CDR1 is SGHRS and CDR2 is YFSETQ. The CDR3 is 17 residues long. V trimming: 0 bases; J trimming: 0 bases; junction bases outside the gene matches: 4. This CDR3 reads CASSLGLAGGSSYEQYF. The DNA for the CDR3 is TGCGCCAGCAGCTTGGGGCTAGCGGGGGGGAGCTCCTACGAGCAGTACTTC.

V and J are TRBV28 and TRBJ1-6; 9 bases fit TRBD1. The CDR3 has 16 residues. The V segment lost 3 bases and the J segment 7 bases; nucleotides outside the gene matches: 7. Germline lookup yields CDR1 MDHEN and CDR2 SYDVKM. This CDR3 is CASSFAAGTGNSPLHF. The CDR3 DNA is TGTGCCAGCAGTTTCGCCGCCGGGACAGGGAATTCACCCCTCCACTTT.